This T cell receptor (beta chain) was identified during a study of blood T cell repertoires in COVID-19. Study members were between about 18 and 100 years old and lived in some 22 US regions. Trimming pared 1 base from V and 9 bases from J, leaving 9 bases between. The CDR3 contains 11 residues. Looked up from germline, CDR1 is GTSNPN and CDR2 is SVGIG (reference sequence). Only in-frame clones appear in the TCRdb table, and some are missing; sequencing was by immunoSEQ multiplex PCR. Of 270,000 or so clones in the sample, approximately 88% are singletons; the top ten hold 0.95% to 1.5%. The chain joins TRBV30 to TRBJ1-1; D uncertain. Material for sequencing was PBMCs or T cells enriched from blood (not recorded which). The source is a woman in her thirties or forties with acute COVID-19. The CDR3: CAWSAGAQAFF. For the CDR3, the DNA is TGTGCCTGGAGTGCCGGTGCGCAAGCTTTCTTT.